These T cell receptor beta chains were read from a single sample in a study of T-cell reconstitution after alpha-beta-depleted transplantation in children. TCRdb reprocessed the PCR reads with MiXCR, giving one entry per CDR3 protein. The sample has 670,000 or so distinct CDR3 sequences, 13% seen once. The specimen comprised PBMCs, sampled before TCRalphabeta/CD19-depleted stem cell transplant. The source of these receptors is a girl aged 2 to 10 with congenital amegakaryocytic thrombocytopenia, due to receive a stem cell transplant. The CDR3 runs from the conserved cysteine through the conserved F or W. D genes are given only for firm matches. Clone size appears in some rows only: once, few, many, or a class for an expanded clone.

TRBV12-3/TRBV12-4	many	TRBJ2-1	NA	CASIGGQTYNEQFF	TGTGCCAGCATTGGCGGGCAAACCTACAATGAGCAGTTCTTC
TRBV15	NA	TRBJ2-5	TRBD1	CATSRDPGGEETQYF	TGTGCCACCAGCAGAGATCCAGGGGGAGAAGAGACCCAGTACTTC
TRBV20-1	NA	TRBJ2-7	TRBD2	CSAISGSVGYEQYF	TGCAGTGCTATTAGCGGGAGCGTAGGCTACGAGCAGTACTTC
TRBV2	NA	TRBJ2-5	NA	CASSEVRVETQYF	TGTGCCAGCAGTGAAGTGCGAGTAGAGACCCAGTACTTC
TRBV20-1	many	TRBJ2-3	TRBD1	CSARSGTGIRADTQYF	TGCAGTGCTAGGTCCGGGACAGGGATTAGAGCAGATACGCAGTATTTT
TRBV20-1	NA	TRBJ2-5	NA	CSALPPGHETQYF	TGCAGCGCACTCCCGCCAGGGCATGAGACCCAGTACTTC
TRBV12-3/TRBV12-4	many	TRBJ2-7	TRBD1	CASSRTGSTYEQYF	TGTGCCAGCAGCCGGACAGGCTCCACCTACGAGCAGTACTTC
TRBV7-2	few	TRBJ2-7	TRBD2	CASIKTSGNYEQYF	TGTGCCAGCATCAAGACTAGCGGGAACTACGAGCAGTACTTC
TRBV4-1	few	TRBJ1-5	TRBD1	CASSRFGTGRNQPQHF	TGCGCCAGCAGCCGGTTCGGGACAGGGAGGAATCAGCCCCAGCATTTT
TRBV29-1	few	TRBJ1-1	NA	CSVGWNTEAFF	TGCAGCGTGGGATGGAACACTGAAGCTTTCTTT
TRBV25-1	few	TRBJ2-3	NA	CASMADKTDTQYF	TGTGCCAGCATGGCGGATAAGACAGATACGCAGTATTTT
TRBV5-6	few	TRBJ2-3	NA	CASSSPRSWDTQYF	TGTGCCAGCAGCTCCCCCCGGTCTTGGGATACGCAGTATTTT
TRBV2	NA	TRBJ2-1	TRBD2	CASSERRERYNEQFF	TGTGCCAGCAGTGAACGGCGGGAGCGATACAATGAGCAGTTCTTC
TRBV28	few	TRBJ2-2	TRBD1	CASSPPGRGPVTGELFF	TGTGCCAGCAGTCCTCCAGGCAGGGGGCCGGTCACCGGGGAGCTGTTTTTT
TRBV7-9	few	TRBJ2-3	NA	CASSLYRTDTQYF	TGTGCCAGCAGCTTATACAGGACTGATACGCAGTATTTT
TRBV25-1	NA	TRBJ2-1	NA	CASSLTGSTYNEQFF	TGTGCCAGCAGTTTAACCGGGAGCACCTACAATGAGCAGTTCTTC
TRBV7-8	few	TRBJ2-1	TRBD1	CASRTTGQGSSSGEQFF	TGTGCCAGCAGAACGACGGGACAGGGATCGTCGTCGGGTGAGCAGTTCTTC
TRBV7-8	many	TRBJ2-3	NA	CASSFSSDTQYF	TGTGCCAGCAGCTTCAGTAGCGATACGCAGTATTTT
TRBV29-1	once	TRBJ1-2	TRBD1	CSGRTGYGYTF	TGCAGCGGGAGGACAGGGTATGGCTACACCTTC
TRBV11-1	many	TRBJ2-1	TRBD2	CASSPQSGGTNEQFF	TGTGCCAGCAGCCCCCAAAGCGGGGGGACCAATGAGCAGTTCTTC
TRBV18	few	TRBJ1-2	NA	CASSPLGVGPGYGYTF	TGTGCCAGCTCACCACTTGGTGTAGGGCCGGGATATGGCTACACCTTC
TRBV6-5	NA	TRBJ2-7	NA	CASSYRRGLPSYEQYF	TGTGCCAGCAGTTACAGGAGGGGGCTCCCCTCCTACGAGCAGTACTTC
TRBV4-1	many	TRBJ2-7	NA	CASSLSHKSYEQYF	TGCGCCAGCAGCCTATCCCATAAATCCTACGAGCAGTACTTC
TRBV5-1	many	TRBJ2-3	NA	CASGGGVSTDTQYF	TGCGCCAGCGGAGGAGGGGTATCTACAGATACGCAGTATTTT
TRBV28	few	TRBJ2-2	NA	CASRLLARTTGELFF	TGTGCCAGCAGACTCTTAGCGAGAACCACCGGGGAGCTGTTTTTT